A single sample is the source of the 9 T cell receptor beta chains below, sequenced in a study of graft-versus-host responses after intestinal transplantation. Antigens for these TCRs are unknown. Some clones are missing from TCRdb's copy, which holds only in-frame ones; the method was immunoSEQ multiplex PCR. Among some 90,000 clones listed, over 80% were seen once. The sample in question was unstimulated CD8+ T cells sorted from spleen or lymph node cells, obtained before intestinal transplant. The origin of the receptors is a human donor who received an intestinal transplant.

The chain recombines TRBV9 with TRBJ2-7, with 7 bases that match TRBD2. From germline, CDR1 is SGDLS and CDR2 YYNGEE. V lost 0 bases and J lost 3; bases outside the gene matches: 3. The CDR3 sequence is 14 residues long. The CDR3 loop is CASSVAGGGYEQYF. The DNA of the CDR3 is TGTGCCAGCAGCGTAGCGGGAGGTGGCTACGAGCAGTACTTC.

The chain is built from TRBV6-5 and TRBJ2-5; TRBD1 is a possible D gene (6 bases). This CDR3 contains 14 residues. Trimming shortened V by 5 bases and J by 1 base, and 11 bases separated the two germline ends. Germline V lookup: CDR1 MNHEY, CDR2 SVGAGI. The CDR3: CASSTQGVQETQYF. CDR3 bases: TGTGCCAGCAGTACACAGGGTGTCCAAGAGACCCAGTACTTC.

This clone has just one count. CDR3 region: CASSPTETGYGYTF. The CDR3 nucleotides read TGTGCCAGCAGCCCGACGGAAACGGGCTATGGCTACACCTTC. This rearrangement joins TRBV6-5 to TRBJ1-2; the D is unclear. Trimming took 6 bases from V and 4 from J, leaving 15 bases between them. The germline gives CDR1 MNHEY, CDR2 SVGAGI. There are 14 residues in the CDR3.

Regarding this clone: Other DNA sequences in this specimen translate into the identical CDR3. CDR3 sequence: CASSFGSSYNEQFF. CDR3 coding DNA: TGTGCCAGTAGTTTCGGGAGTTCGTACAATGAGCAGTTCTTC. This sequence joins TRBV19 and TRBJ2-1, with D maybe TRBD2 (6 bases). This CDR3 comprises 14 residues. Germline CDR1 and CDR2: LNHDA and SQIVND (reference sequence). Trimming shortened V by 5 bases and J by 4 bases, and 12 bases separated the two germline ends.

In the case of this clone: Other nucleotide sequences in the sample specify the same CDR3. The chain links TRBV2 to TRBJ2-7, with D maybe TRBD1 (5 bases). V lost 10 bases to trimming and J lost 2 bases, with 21 bases between them. Germline V gives CDR1 SNHLY, CDR2 FYNNEI. The CDR3 runs to 15 residues. The CDR3 is CATSAPGKRTYEQYF. The DNA of the CDR3 is TGTGCCACCAGCGCGCCAGGGAAGAGAACCTACGAGCAGTACTTC.

The V call is TRBV5-5, the J call TRBJ2-5; perhaps TRBD1 as D (6 bases). This CDR3 is 15 amino acids long. V gave up 0 bases and J gave up 5 bases, with 14 bases separating them. Germline V lookup: CDR1 SGHKS, CDR2 YYEKEE (reference sequence). CDR3: CASSLEAGDWETQYF. The CDR3 DNA sequence: TGTGCCAGCAGCTTGGAGGCAGGGGATTGGGAGACCCAGTACTTC.

This clone is categorized as medium-sized. The chain employs TRBV6-4 and TRBJ2-3, with 12 bases that match TRBD2. This CDR3 contains 14 residues. The V gene end was trimmed by 4 bases and the J gene end by 4 bases; junction bases not matched to a gene: 0. Germline values: CDR1 MRHNA, CDR2 SNTAGT. The CDR3 nucleotides are TGTGCCAGCAGTGCTAGCGGGGGGGCAGATACGCAGTATTTT. Protein: CASSASGGADTQYF.

V is TRBV6-7 and J is TRBJ1-6; D unresolved. TRBV6-7 carries the ORF label, with uncertain function. Trimming took off 6 bases at V and 13 bases at J, with 10 bases between the two ends. CDR3 length: 11 residues. CDR3 amino acids: CASRESLPLHF. DNA of the CDR3: TGTGCCAGCAGGGAGAGCCTCCCCCTCCACTTT.

This sequence joins TRBV6-6 and TRBJ2-5; D not resolved. Near its end, the DNA agrees better with TRBJ2-7, so the J call may be wrong. CDR1 and CDR2 (germline): MNHNY, SVGAGI (reference sequence). The CDR3 totals 15 residues. The CDR3 region has the DNA TGTGCCAGCAGTTACGGCAGCTACGCGTCCTACGAGCAGTACTTC. It codes for CASSYGSYASYEQYF.